One and the same sample provided the 31 T cell receptor beta chains below, sequenced in a study of blood T cell repertoires in COVID-19. TCRdb's table, derived via immunoSEQ multiplex PCR, lists solely in-frame clones and lacks some. The sample lists about 82,000 clones; over 70% were seen once. Sequencing was performed on peripheral blood. The receptor source for this set is a woman in her forties with active or convalescent COVID-19.

J is TRBJ2-7 and V is TRBV4-1; no firm D call. In germline, CDR1 is MGHRA, CDR2 YSYEKL. CDR3 length equals 15 residues. The V gene lost 5 bases and the J gene lost 1 base, with 15 bases spanning the gap. The CDR3 sequence: CASSSMSGQSYEQYF. CDR3 sequence (DNA): TGCGCCAGCAGCTCAATGTCGGGTCAATCCTACGAGCAGTACTTC.

In the case of this clone: Germline is not matched at one junction end, which may reflect a read error. The chain carries TRBV5-5 and TRBJ2-7, with TRBD1 identical over 9 bases. CDR3 length: 15 amino acids. Germline CDR1 and CDR2: SGHKS and YYEKEE (reference sequence). CDR3 DNA sequence: TGTGCCAGCAGGTTGGGTGGGGACAGGGTCTACGAGCAGTACTTC. Translated, it gives CASRLGGDRVYEQYF.

This chain links TRBV7-7 with TRBJ2-1; 9 bases map to TRBD2. CDR1 and CDR2 from the germline V gene are SSHAT and FNYEAQ (reference sequence). The CDR3 spans 17 residues. Trimming cost V 1 base and J 6 bases; bases outside gene matches: 10. DNA for the CDR3: TGTGCCAGCAGCTTAGAGGGTAGCGGGAGTCGTTTCAATGAGCAGTTCTTC. It yields the protein CASSLEGSGSRFNEQFF.

The chain is built from TRBV28 and TRBJ2-7, with D possibly matching TRBD2 (8 bases). This CDR3 is built from 19 residues. V was clipped by 4 bases and J by 4 bases, with 29 bases between them. Germline V gives CDR1 MDHEN, CDR2 SYDVKM. The CDR3 loop is CASSSREGRGRGLWYEQYF. The DNA for the CDR3 is TGTGCCAGCAGTTCCCGGGAGGGGCGGGGCAGGGGGTTATGGTACGAGCAGTACTTC.

This clone is a singleton in its sample. This chain uses TRBV7-8 with TRBJ2-5; D is possibly TRBD1 (6 bases). CDR3 length: 12 amino acids. Germline CDR1 reads SGHVS; CDR2 reads FQNEAQ. Trimming took 3 bases from V and 5 from J, leaving 7 bases between them. For the CDR3, the DNA is TGTGCCAGCAGCTTGAGGGGGGAGACCCAGTACTTC. As protein: CASSLRGETQYF. The full variable domain, in which reference TRBV7-8 and TRBJ2-5 provide the parts outside the CDR3, is GAGVSQSPRYKVAKRGQDVALRCDPISGHVSLFWYQQALGQGPEFLTYFQNEAQLDKSGLPSDRFFAERPEGSVSTLKIQRTQQEDSAVYLCASSLRGETQYFGPGTRLLVL.

The V and J genes are TRBV7-3 and TRBJ2-5; TRBD2 agrees at 10 bases. The J segment lost 3 bases and the V segment lost 1 base, leaving 8 bases of the junction unmatched. This CDR3 is 17 amino acids long. Germline assignment: CDR1 SGHTA and CDR2 FQGTGA. The CDR3 DNA follows: TGTGCCAGCAGCTTAATGCCTAGCGGGAGTAAGAAAGAGACCCAGTACTTC. Translating gives CASSLMPSGSKKETQYF.

This clone was detected once. This chain uses TRBV15 with TRBJ2-3, with TRBD1 identical over 7 bases. The germline V gene has CDR1 LNHNV and CDR2 YYDKDF (reference sequence). V was clipped by 3 bases and J by 4 bases; unmatched bases: 10. The CDR3 spans 16 residues. The CDR3 is CATSSTGTVSSDTQYF. In DNA form, the CDR3 reads TGTGCCACCAGCAGCACTGGGACAGTCTCCTCAGATACGCAGTATTTT.

This rearrangement joins TRBV5-1 to TRBJ2-2; D possibly corresponds to TRBD2 (5 bases). Germline V lookup: CDR1 SGHRS, CDR2 YFSETQ. This CDR3 is 16 amino acids long. V shed 0 bases and J shed 5 bases, with 14 bases lying between them. DNA of the CDR3: TGCGCCAGCAGCTTGGTTATGGCTAGCTCGACCGGGGAGCTGTTTTTT. Protein: CASSLVMASSTGELFF.

This chain joins TRBV19 and TRBJ1-2, with TRBD1 identical over 9 bases. The CDR3 totals 15 residues. The germline V gene has CDR1 LNHDA and CDR2 SQIVND (reference sequence). J was trimmed by 0 bases and V by 3 bases; bases with no gene match: 2. The CDR3 nucleotides read TGTGCCAGTAGTATCGGGACAGGGCCTAACTATGGCTACACCTTC. This gives the protein CASSIGTGPNYGYTF. Looking up the rest from reference TRBV19 and TRBJ1-2 gives the full variable domain: DGGITQSPKYLFRKEGQNVTLSCEQNLNHDAMYWYRQDPGQGLRLIYYSQIVNDFQKGDIAEGYSVSREKKESFPLTVTSAQKNPTAFYLCASSIGTGPNYGYTFGSGTRLTVV.

The chain joins TRBV7-2 to TRBJ2-7; D perhaps matches TRBD1 (5 bases). Per germline, CDR1 SGHTA and CDR2 FQGNSA. Trimming pared 2 bases from V and 6 bases from J, leaving 14 bases between. CDR3 length equals 14 residues. The CDR3 spells CASSLYQNRIEQYF. CDR3 DNA sequence: TGTGCCAGCAGCTTATATCAAAACAGGATCGAGCAGTACTTC. Supplemented by reference TRBV7-2 and TRBJ2-7, the full variable domain reads GAGVSQSPSNKVTEKGKDVELRCDPISGHTALYWYRQSLGQGLEFLIYFQGNSAPDKSGLPSDRFSAERTGGSVSTLTIQRTQQEDSAVYLCASSLYQNRIEQYFGPGTRLTVT.

This clone was recorded at least ten times. The V gene is TRBV12-3 or TRBV12-4, the J gene TRBJ2-2; D call uncertain. V dropped 5 bases and J dropped 4 bases, with 5 bases sitting between them. The length of the CDR3 is 12 residues. The chain's CDR3 is CASSTATGELFF. The CDR3 bases are TGTGCCAGCAGTACAGCCACCGGGGAGCTGTTTTTT.

A few counts support this clone. The chain has TRBV6-2 or TRBV6-3 and TRBJ1-1, with TRBD1 identical over 7 bases. V was clipped by 4 bases and J by 6 bases; unmatched bases: 8. Germline V gives CDR1 MNHEY, CDR2 SVGEGT. This CDR3 is built from 14 residues. DNA of the CDR3: TGTGCCAGCAGTTCGCCACAGGGGAGCGCTGAAGCTTTCTTT. Amino acid sequence: CASSSPQGSAEAFF.

The chain joins TRBV6-5 to TRBJ2-2, with 8 bases identical to TRBD1. CDR3 length equals 15 residues. Trimming removed 4 bases from V and 4 bases from J; junction bases left unmatched: 5. From germline, CDR1 is MNHEY and CDR2 SVGAGI. Written as DNA, the CDR3 is TGTGCCAGCAGTTTACGCGGACAGGGCACCGGGGAGCTGTTTTTT. This codes for CASSLRGQGTGELFF.

As DNA, the CDR3 is TGTGCCAGCAGCTTCACTAGCGCCCAAGAGACCCAGTACTTC. This encodes CASSFTSAQETQYF. The chain is built from TRBV7-2 and TRBJ2-5; 7 bases agree with TRBD2. V trimming: 3 bases; J trimming: 1 base; junction bases outside the gene matches: 2. The CDR3 loop spans 14 amino acids. Looked up from germline, CDR1 is SGHTA and CDR2 is FQGNSA.

J is TRBJ2-1 and V is TRBV27; 9 bases fit TRBD2. The CDR3 is made up of 15 amino acids. Looked up from germline, CDR1 is MNHEY and CDR2 is SMNVEV (reference sequence). V shed 5 bases, J shed 6 bases, and the junction held 8 bases outside the gene matches. CDR3 loop: CASSPQRGECNEQFF. CDR3 in DNA: TGTGCCAGCAGTCCACAGCGGGGGGAATGCAATGAGCAGTTCTTC.

This sequence joins TRBV7-2 and TRBJ1-6; D gene ambiguous. CDR1 and CDR2 (germline): SGHTA, FQGNSA. The CDR3 contains 18 residues. V lost 2 bases to trimming and J lost 0 bases, with 14 bases between them. CDR3: CASSLLSGTSSYNSPLHF. CDR3 sequence (DNA): TGTGCCAGCAGCTTACTCTCCGGTACTAGCTCCTATAATTCACCCCTCCACTTT.

This clone was observed at least ten times. The chain carries TRBV7-3 and TRBJ1-1; TRBD1 matches at 9 bases. The CDR3 has 15 residues. Germline V gives CDR1 SGHTA, CDR2 FQGTGA. V lost 5 bases to trimming and J lost 4 bases; unmatched junction nucleotides: 8. CDR3: CASSVQQGAPTEAFF. CDR3 bases: TGTGCCAGCAGCGTCCAACAGGGGGCGCCCACTGAAGCTTTCTTT.

The V call is TRBV2, the J call TRBJ2-3; 10 positions agree with TRBD1. In germline, CDR1 is SNHLY, CDR2 FYNNEI. Germline trimming cut 7 bases from V and 4 bases from J; bases unmatched to any gene: 8. This CDR3 is 15 amino acids long. DNA for the CDR3: TGTGCCAGCAAACCGGGACAGGGGTGGGCAGATACGCAGTATTTT. This translates into CASKPGQGWADTQYF.

The chain combines TRBV9 with TRBJ1-1; 9 nucleotides match TRBD1. CDR3 length equals 14 residues. Germline V gene sequence: CDR1 SGDLS, CDR2 YYNGEE. J was trimmed by 4 bases and V by 3 bases; bases with no gene match: 4. The CDR3 reads CASSAQGAVTEAFF. The CDR3 DNA is TGTGCCAGCAGCGCACAGGGGGCAGTCACTGAAGCTTTCTTT.

The chain joins TRBV7-6 to TRBJ2-1, with a possible D match to TRBD1 (6 bases). Trimming stripped 5 bases from V and 3 bases from J, with 14 bases between. The CDR3 has 15 amino acids. Looked up from germline, CDR1 is SGHVS and CDR2 is FNYEAQ. The CDR3 region is CASSEQGHYYNEQFF. CDR3 DNA: TGTGCCAGCAGCGAACAGGGCCATTACTACAATGAGCAGTTCTTC.

The rearrangement joins TRBV29-1 to TRBJ2-1; D is unresolved. The CDR3 is made up of 14 amino acids. V lost 2 bases and J 2 bases, leaving 10 bases between the germline ends. Germline CDR1 is SQVTM and CDR2 is ANQGSEA. The CDR3 DNA sequence: TGCAGCGTTGAAAGGCAGGATACCTACAATGAGCAGTTCTTC. As protein: CSVERQDTYNEQFF.

This clone was observed at least ten times. Other DNA sequences in this sample translate to the same CDR3. The chain has TRBV9 and TRBJ2-7, with D perhaps TRBD2 (6 bases). The V gene's germline CDR1 is SGDLS and CDR2 YYNGEE. The V and J ends lost 3 bases and 6 bases respectively, with 13 bases between them. The CDR3 loop spans 13 amino acids. As DNA, the CDR3 is TGTGCCAGCAGCGGGGGTTACGGGGGCGAGCAGTACTTC. This sequence encodes CASSGGYGGEQYF.

The V and J genes are TRBV28 and TRBJ1-5, with 7 bases matching TRBD1. Germline-derived CDR1 and CDR2 are MDHEN and SYDVKM. V lost 6 bases, J lost 7 bases, and 9 bases stayed unmatched. The CDR3 contains 14 residues. CDR3 DNA: TGTGCCAGCAGCCTTGACAGGGTGCCCCAGCCCCAGCATTTT. Residues: CASSLDRVPQPQHF.

This chain connects TRBV30 to TRBJ1-5; D remains ambiguous. V lost 1 base, J lost 4 bases, and 8 bases lay in between. CDR1 and CDR2 (germline): GTSNPN, SVGIG (reference sequence). The CDR3 covers 13 residues. The CDR3 loop is CAWSGDGNQPQHF. The CDR3 DNA reads TGTGCCTGGAGTGGAGACGGGAATCAGCCCCAGCATTTT. The entire variable domain, with the rest obtained from reference TRBV30 and TRBJ1-5, is as follows: SQTIHQWPATLVQPVGSPLSLECTVEGTSNPNLYWYRQAAGRGLQLLFYSVGIGQISSEVPQNLSASRPQDRQFILSSKKLLLSDSGFYLCAWSGDGNQPQHFGDGTRLSIL.

The chain recombines TRBV7-9 with TRBJ2-5; D perhaps matches TRBD1 (5 bases). CDR1 and CDR2 from the germline V gene are SEHNR and FQNEAQ (reference sequence). The V end lost 2 bases, the J end lost 1 base, and 11 bases lay between the germline ends. The CDR3 runs to 15 residues. The CDR3 nucleotides read TGTGCCAGCAGCTTAAATTCAGGGATCCAAGAGACCCAGTACTTC. Its translation is CASSLNSGIQETQYF.

The genes are TRBV18 and TRBJ1-1; 8 bases are shared with TRBD1. The CDR3 is 17 amino acids. The germline V gene has CDR1 KGHSH and CDR2 LQKENI. V gave up 1 base and J gave up 1 base; unmatched junction bases: 8. CDR3 bases: TGTGCCAGCTCACCACTGGCAGGGGGCGGTTGGAACACTGAAGCTTTCTTT. Translated, it gives CASSPLAGGGWNTEAFF.

The chain has TRBV10-2 and TRBJ2-7; 11 nucleotides align to TRBD2. V dropped 6 bases and J dropped 6; count of bases not matched to a gene: 10. This CDR3 has 15 residues. The germline V gene has CDR1 WSHSY and CDR2 SAAADI. As DNA, the CDR3 is TGCGCCAGCAGGGGCAAACTAGCGGGAGTTAGCGAGCAGTACTTC. It codes for CASRGKLAGVSEQYF.

The chain joins TRBV19 to TRBJ2-5, with 11 nucleotides matching TRBD2. The CDR3 has 17 amino acids. J gave up 8 bases and V 5 bases, and 16 bases lay outside the gene matches. Per germline, CDR1 LNHDA and CDR2 SQIVND (reference sequence). The CDR3 reads CASSPEGSGRAGATQYF. The CDR3 region has the DNA TGTGCCAGTAGTCCAGAGGGTAGCGGGAGGGCCGGGGCCACCCAGTACTTC. Looking up the rest from reference TRBV19 and TRBJ2-5 gives the full variable domain: DGGITQSPKYLFRKEGQNVTLSCEQNLNHDAMYWYRQDPGQGLRLIYYSQIVNDFQKGDIAEGYSVSREKKESFPLTVTSAQKNPTAFYLCASSPEGSGRAGATQYFGPGTRLLVL.

The J gene is TRBJ2-7, the V gene TRBV7-2, with 7 bases lining up with TRBD1. The trim removed 8 bases at V and 1 base at J, leaving 5 bases unmatched. The CDR3 has 13 residues. Germline-derived CDR1 and CDR2 are SGHTA and FQGNSA. CDR3 region: CASWDSVSYEQYF. The CDR3 DNA follows: TGTGCCAGCTGGGACAGCGTATCCTACGAGCAGTACTTC.

The V and J genes are TRBV7-3 and TRBJ2-1; perhaps TRBD2 as D (6 bases). Germline V gives CDR1 SGHTA, CDR2 FQGTGA. CDR3 length: 13 residues. The V end lost 5 bases, the J end lost 5 bases, and 10 bases lay between the germline ends. The CDR3 loop is CASSTGLNNEQFF. The CDR3 DNA reads TGTGCCAGCAGCACCGGACTAAACAATGAGCAGTTCTTC.

This clone occurred once. This chain joins TRBV4-2 and TRBJ2-4; D may be TRBD1 (5 bases). Germline CDR1 reads LGHNA; CDR2 reads YNFKEQ. This CDR3 comprises 16 residues. The V and J ends lost 4 bases and 1 base respectively, with 14 bases between them. The DNA of the CDR3 is TGTGCCAGCAGCCTTCAGGGCCCCGCGGCCAAAAACATTCAGTACTTC. As protein: CASSLQGPAAKNIQYF.